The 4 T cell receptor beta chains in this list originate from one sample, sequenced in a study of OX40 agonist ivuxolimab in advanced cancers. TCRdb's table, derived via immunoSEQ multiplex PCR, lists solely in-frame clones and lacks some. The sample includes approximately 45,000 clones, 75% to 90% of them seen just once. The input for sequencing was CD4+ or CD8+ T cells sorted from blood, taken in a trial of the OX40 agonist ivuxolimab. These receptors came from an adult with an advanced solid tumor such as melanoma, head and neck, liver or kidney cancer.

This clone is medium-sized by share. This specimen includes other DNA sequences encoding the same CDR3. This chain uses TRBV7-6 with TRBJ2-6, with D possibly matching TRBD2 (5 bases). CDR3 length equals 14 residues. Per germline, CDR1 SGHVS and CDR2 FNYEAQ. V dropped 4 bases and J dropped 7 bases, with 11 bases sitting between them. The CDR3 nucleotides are TGTGCCAGCAGCTCCGGTGAGGGTGCCAACGTCCTGACTTTC. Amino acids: CASSSGEGANVLTF.

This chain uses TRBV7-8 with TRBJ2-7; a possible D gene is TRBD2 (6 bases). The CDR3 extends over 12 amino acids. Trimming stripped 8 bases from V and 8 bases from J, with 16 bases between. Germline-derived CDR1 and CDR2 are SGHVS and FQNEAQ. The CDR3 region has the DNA TGTGCCAGCTCTTTGGTGGGAGGACAGCAGTACTTC. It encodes CASSLVGGQQYF. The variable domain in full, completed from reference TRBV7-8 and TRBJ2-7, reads GAGVSQSPRYKVAKRGQDVALRCDPISGHVSLFWYQQALGQGPEFLTYFQNEAQLDKSGLPSDRFFAERPEGSVSTLKIQRTQQEDSAVYLCASSLVGGQQYFGPGTRLTVT.

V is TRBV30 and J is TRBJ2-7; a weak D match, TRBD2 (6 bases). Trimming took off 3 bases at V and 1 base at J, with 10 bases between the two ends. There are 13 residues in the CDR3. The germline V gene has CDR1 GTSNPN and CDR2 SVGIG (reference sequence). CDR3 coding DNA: TGTGCCTGGAGAGTCGGGGGTTCCTACGAGCAGTACTTC. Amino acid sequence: CAWRVGGSYEQYF.

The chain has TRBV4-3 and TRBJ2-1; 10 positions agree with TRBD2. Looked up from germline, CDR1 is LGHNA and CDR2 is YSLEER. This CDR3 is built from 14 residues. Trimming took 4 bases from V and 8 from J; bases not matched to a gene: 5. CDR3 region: CASSRGLAEDEQFF. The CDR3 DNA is TGCGCCAGCAGCCGAGGACTAGCGGAAGATGAGCAGTTCTTC.